This T cell receptor beta chain was sequenced for a study of cytomegalovirus exposure and HLA in healthy donors. With 4 bases removed from V and 3 bases from J, the gap between germline ends came to 14 bases. The CDR3 loop spans 15 amino acids. The germline V gene has CDR1 SGHNT and CDR2 YENEEA. Study observations and caveats: A few of the chains that were CMV-associated were confirmed in vitro to be specific for CMV antigens. In presence/absence analyses, roughly uniform sequencing depth across donors was assumed.

PCR involved 60 Vbeta and 13 Jbeta primers. Some clones are missing from TCRdb's copy, which holds only in-frame ones; the method was immunoSEQ multiplex PCR. The sample has about 190,000 clones; 80% to 90% are singletons. Comments on this clone: The antigen is unknown.

The rearrangement links TRBV11-3 to TRBJ2-3; D is possibly TRBD2 (5 bases). The receptor was derived from a woman in her thirties in good health and CMV-seronegative. Sequences were obtained from PBMCs. CDR3 region: CASSWGDGVTDTQYF. CDR3 nucleotide sequence: TGTGCCAGCAGCTGGGGAGACGGAGTAACAGATACGCAGTATTTT.